One and the same sample provided the 14 T cell receptor beta chains below, sequenced in a study of T cells after somatic rescue of genetic block. TCRdb's copy holds only in-frame clones and misses some; the assay was immunoSEQ multiplex PCR. This repertoire shows approximately 67,000 clones, roughly nine tenths found once; its top ten account for around 3%. What was sequenced was peripheral blood mononuclear cells (PBMCs). These receptors were taken from a man aged 40-49 years.

This sequence joins TRBV7-8 and TRBJ1-5, with D uncertain. V was shortened by 5 bases and J by 3 bases, with 5 bases between the two germline ends. Germline-derived CDR1 and CDR2 are SGHVS and FQNEAQ. The CDR3 contains 12 residues. The CDR3 DNA follows: TGTGCCAGCAGCCCTTACAATCAGCCCCAGCATTTT. Protein sequence: CASSPYNQPQHF.

The chain employs TRBV9 and TRBJ1-4; D ambiguous. The germline V and J ends were trimmed by 3 bases and 0 bases, with 9 bases remaining between them. The CDR3 loop spans 15 amino acids. The germline V gene encodes CDR1 SGDLS and CDR2 YYNGEE. This chain's CDR3 is CASSAGHSTNEKLFF. In nucleotides, the CDR3 is TGTGCCAGCAGCGCCGGTCACTCAACTAATGAAAAACTGTTTTTT.

The chain carries TRBV19 and TRBJ1-1; D unresolved. The CDR3 is made up of 13 amino acids. Germline CDR1 is LNHDA and CDR2 is SQIVND (reference sequence). V was shortened by 3 bases and J by 5 bases, with 10 bases between the two germline ends. CDR3 sequence: CASSIGLATEAFF. The CDR3 bases are TGTGCCAGTAGTATTGGACTGGCGACTGAAGCTTTCTTT.

V gene TRBV6-5 combines with J gene TRBJ2-7; no firm D call. V lost 4 bases, J lost 1 base, and 11 bases lay in between. This CDR3 region has 14 residues. The germline gives CDR1 MNHEY, CDR2 SVGAGI. CDR3 loop: CASSFGRKSYEQYF. The CDR3 DNA sequence: TGTGCCAGCAGTTTCGGACGGAAATCCTACGAGCAGTACTTC.

By share of the sample, this clone is medium-sized. J is TRBJ2-6 and V is TRBV4-1, with TRBD2 as a possible D gene (5 bases). CDR1 is MGHRA, CDR2 YSYEKL, per germline. Deletions cut 0 bases from V and 1 base from J, with 13 bases between. This CDR3 has 18 residues. The CDR3 sequence: CASSQDTSWESGANVLTF. Here the CDR3 DNA reads TGCGCCAGCAGCCAAGATACTAGTTGGGAGTCTGGGGCCAACGTCCTGACTTTC.

This chain's CDR3 is CASSLVVTGELFF. The CDR3 bases are TGTGCCAGCAGCTTGGTAGTAACCGGGGAGCTGTTTTTT. The chain couples TRBV5-6 to TRBJ2-2; D gene ambiguous. The CDR3 is made up of 13 amino acids. Germline assignment: CDR1 SGHDT and CDR2 YYEEEE. The V end was cut by 0 bases, the J end by 5 bases, with 5 bases between.

Only a few counts were recorded for this clone. This chain joins TRBV25-1 and TRBJ2-3; 10 nucleotides align to TRBD2. The CDR3 has 14 residues. Trimming at V came to 5 bases and at J to 9 bases, leaving 8 bases not matched to a gene. Germline V gene data show CDR1 as MGHDK and CDR2 as SYGVNS. CDR3 sequence (DNA): TGTGCCAGCAGTCTGAGCGGGGGGGCCTTAACGCAGTATTTT. This sequence encodes CASSLSGGALTQYF.

The genes are TRBV30 and TRBJ2-3; unclear D gene. Germline CDR1 is GTSNPN and CDR2 is SVGIG (reference sequence). This CDR3 contains 16 residues. Trimming stripped 3 bases from V and 3 bases from J, with 19 bases between. The CDR3 DNA is TGTGCCTGGAGCGACCCTCTACGGCGGATTACAGATACGCAGTATTTT. It is translated as CAWSDPLRRITDTQYF.

J is TRBJ1-5 and V is TRBV11-2; D is uncertain. V was trimmed by 1 base and J by 2 bases, leaving 3 bases between them. The germline V gene encodes CDR1 SGHAT and CDR2 FQNNGV. CDR3 length: 13 amino acids. The CDR3, as DNA: TGTGCCAGCAGCTTAGGGCGCAATCAGCCCCAGCATTTT. Its translation: CASSLGRNQPQHF.

The V gene is TRBV7-2, the J gene TRBJ1-2; no definite D call. CDR1 and CDR2 from the germline V gene are SGHTA and FQGNSA. This CDR3 region has 15 residues. The germline V and J ends were trimmed by 0 bases and 0 bases, with 8 bases remaining between them. CDR3 nucleotide sequence: TGTGCCAGCAGCTTAGCGAGGATCTCTAACTATGGCTACACCTTC. Amino acid sequence: CASSLARISNYGYTF. The whole variable domain, filled in from reference TRBV7-2 and TRBJ1-2, reads GAGVSQSPSNKVTEKGKDVELRCDPISGHTALYWYRQSLGQGLEFLIYFQGNSAPDKSGLPSDRFSAERTGGSVSTLTIQRTQQEDSAVYLCASSLARISNYGYTFGSGTRLTVV.

The rearrangement joins TRBV27 to TRBJ2-3; 7 bases are a match to TRBD2. Trimming took 2 bases from V and 6 from J; bases not matched to a gene: 2. CDR1 and CDR2 (germline): MNHEY, SMNVEV (reference sequence). CDR3 length: 13 residues. The CDR3: CASSLAGEDTQYF. The CDR3 DNA follows: TGTGCCAGCAGTTTAGCGGGGGAGGATACGCAGTATTTT.

The J gene is TRBJ2-7, the V gene TRBV5-1, with D perhaps matching TRBD2 (7 bases). The CDR3 is 15 amino acids. CDR1 SGHRS and CDR2 YFSETQ come from the germline V gene. The germline V and J ends were trimmed by 0 bases and 2 bases, with 12 bases remaining between them. CDR3 DNA sequence: TGCGCCAGCAGCTTGGGGGGCGGGGGCCCCTACGAGCAGTACTTC. This translates into CASSLGGGGPYEQYF. The variable domain in full, with the rest retrieved from reference TRBV5-1 and TRBJ2-7, is KAGVTQTPRYLIKTRGQQVTLSCSPISGHRSVSWYQQTPGQGLQFLFEYFSETQRNKGNFPGRFSGRQFSNSRSEMNVSTLELGDSALYLCASSLGGGGPYEQYFGPGTRLTVT.

The chain joins TRBV28 to TRBJ2-3; TRBD1 matches at 8 bases. With 10 bases clipped from V and 4 bases from J, the junction kept 7 bases outside the gene matches. The CDR3 length is 13 residues. Germline CDR1 and CDR2: MDHEN and SYDVKM. The DNA for the CDR3 is TGTGCCACCCTCGCAGGGGGCCCAGATACGCAGTATTTT. This codes for CATLAGGPDTQYF.

This clone was detected once. A junction boundary mismatches the germline segment, possibly from a read error. The rearrangement uses TRBV7-7 and TRBJ2-5; a possible D gene is TRBD2 (6 bases). This CDR3 comprises 14 residues. The germline V gene has CDR1 SSHAT and CDR2 FNYEAQ (reference sequence). CDR3 DNA sequence: TGTGCTAGCAGCCCGGCGGGACCGCAAGAGACCCAGTACTTC. This codes for CASSPAGPQETQYF.